This is a list of T cell receptor beta chains from one sample in a study of cytomegalovirus exposure and HLA in healthy donors. Data came from immunoSEQ multiplex PCR; TCRdb stores just in-frame clones and leaves some out. Here the sample spans about 88,000 clones, 55% to 75% being singletons. Material for sequencing was PBMCs. The receptors here all came from a man aged 50 to 60 in good health and CMV-seronegative. The CDR3 runs from the conserved cysteine through the conserved F or W. The order of the fields is D gene, V gene, clone size, CDR3 length, J gene, CDR3 protein, CDR3 DNA. A D gene is named only where the DNA matches it firmly. The size field is filled for only some rows; it gives once, few, many or a size class.

>TRBD1|TRBV18|.|17|TRBJ2-2
CASSPQQGGANTGELFF
TGTGCCAGCTCACCCCAACAGGGGGGAGCAAACACCGGGGAGCTGTTTTTT
>.|TRBV4-3|few|15|TRBJ1-4
CASSQRGGPGEKLFF
TGCGCCAGCAGCCAACGGGGGGGCCCAGGTGAAAAACTGTTTTTT
>.|TRBV4-2|.|13|TRBJ1-1
CASSQGRDTEAFF
TGTGCCAGCAGCCAAGGCAGGGACACTGAAGCTTTCTTT
>TRBD2|TRBV11-3|.|13|TRBJ2-1
CASSRTSYNEQFF
TGTGCCAGCAGCCGGACTAGCTACAATGAGCAGTTCTTC
>TRBD2|TRBV30|.|15|TRBJ2-1
CAWTSGRARHSGQFF
TGTGCCTGGACTAGCGGGAGGGCCCGGCATAGCGGGCAGTTCTTC
>.|TRBV9|.|13|TRBJ2-1
CASSVGGQGLQFF
TGTGCCAGCAGCGTAGGTGGTCAGGGGCTGCAGTTCTTC
>TRBD1|TRBV7-9|few|17|TRBJ2-6
CAGQLGTGYSGANVLTF
TGTGCCGGACAACTGGGGACAGGATACTCTGGGGCCAACGTCCTGACTTTC
>TRBD1|TRBV5-8|few|17|TRBJ1-5
CASSSGTGLIGNQPQHF
TGTGCCAGCAGCTCTGGGACAGGCCTTATAGGGAATCAGCCCCAGCATTTT
>.|TRBV14|.|14|TRBJ2-3
CASSQAGVPDTQYF
TGTGCCAGCAGCCAAGCGGGGGTGCCAGATACGCAGTATTTT
>.|TRBV21-1|.|15|TRBJ2-1
CASSKVLHFYNEQFF
TGTGCCAGCAGCAAAGTTTTGCACTTCTACAATGAGCAGTTCTTC
>.|TRBV29-1|.|12|TRBJ1-5
CSVEGEDQPQHF
TGCAGCGTTGAGGGGGAGGATCAGCCCCAGCATTTT
>.|TRBV6-1|few|14|TRBJ2-5
CASRISSYQETQYF
TGTGCCAGCAGAATCTCCTCGTACCAAGAGACCCAGTACTTC
>.|TRBV5-1|.|15|TRBJ2-7
CASSLEPTGSGEQYF
TGCGCCAGCAGCCTGGAACCCACAGGGTCCGGGGAGCAGTACTTC
>.|TRBV7-6|.|12|TRBJ2-2
CASSLAAGELFF
TGTGCCAGCAGCTTAGCCGCCGGGGAGCTGTTTTTT
>TRBD2|TRBV13|.|17|TRBJ2-5
CASSLRSSSGRGETQYF
TGTGCCAGCAGCTTACGTTCATCCAGCGGGAGGGGAGAGACCCAGTACTTC
>.|TRBV7-9|.|13|TRBJ2-4
CASCPAAKNIQYF
TGTGCCAGCTGTCCCGCGGCCAAAAACATTCAGTACTTC
>.|TRBV9|.|14|TRBJ2-5
CASSVQGNQETQYF
TGTGCCAGCAGCGTACAGGGGAACCAAGAGACCCAGTACTTC
>.|TRBV2|few|16|TRBJ1-2
CASSTTHRAQRYGYTF
TGTGCCAGCAGTACCACCCACAGGGCGCAGAGGTATGGCTACACCTTC
>TRBD1|TRBV6-5|.|15|TRBJ1-2
CASSRTGVRDYGYTF
TGTGCCAGCAGTAGAACAGGGGTTAGGGACTATGGCTACACCTTC
>TRBD2|TRBV29-1|.|12|TRBJ2-3
CSAGGFGDTQYF
TGCAGCGCGGGGGGGTTTGGGGATACGCAGTATTTT
>.|TRBV7-9|few|12|TRBJ1-1
CASSLAGTEAFF
TGTGCCAGCAGCTTAGCCGGGACTGAAGCTTTCTTT
>.|TRBV20-1|few|10|TRBJ2-7
CSAGLSEQYF
TGCAGTGCTGGCCTCTCTGAGCAGTACTTC
>TRBD2|TRBV27|.|16|TRBJ2-3
CASSSQTSGRSDTQYF
TGTGCCAGCAGTTCCCAGACTAGCGGGAGGTCAGATACGCAGTATTTT
>.|TRBV4-2|.|15|TRBJ2-2
CASSQVMGGTGELFF
TGTGCCAGCAGCCAAGTGATGGGAGGTACCGGGGAGCTGTTTTTT